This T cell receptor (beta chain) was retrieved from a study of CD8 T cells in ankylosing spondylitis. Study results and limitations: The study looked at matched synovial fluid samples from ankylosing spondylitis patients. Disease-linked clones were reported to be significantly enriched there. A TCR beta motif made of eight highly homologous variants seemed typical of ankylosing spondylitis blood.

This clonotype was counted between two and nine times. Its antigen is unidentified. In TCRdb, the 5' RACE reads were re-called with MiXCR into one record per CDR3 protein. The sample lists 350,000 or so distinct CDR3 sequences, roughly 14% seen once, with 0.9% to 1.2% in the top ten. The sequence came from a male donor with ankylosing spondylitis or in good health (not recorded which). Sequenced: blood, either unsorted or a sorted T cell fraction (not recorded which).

CDR3 region: CAIKNRDSSYEQYF. DNA for the CDR3: TGTGCCATCAAAAACCGGGACAGCTCCTACGAGCAGTACTTC. The V call is TRBV10-3, the J call TRBJ2-7; 7 bases align to TRBD1. Unmatched junction bases numbered 6, after V lost 7 bases and J lost 0 bases. Germline V gene sequence: CDR1 ENHRY, CDR2 SYGVKD. The CDR3 sequence is 14 residues long.